This T cell receptor beta chain is drawn from a study of cytomegalovirus exposure and HLA in healthy donors. This CDR3 comprises 15 residues. With 4 bases removed from V and 4 bases from J, the gap between germline ends came to 14 bases. Germline V gene data show CDR1 as SNHLY and CDR2 as FYNNEI. PCR employed 60 Vbeta and 13 Jbeta primers. TCRdb's table, derived via immunoSEQ multiplex PCR, lists solely in-frame clones and lacks some. The top ten clones hold 6.3% of a sample with approximately 190,000 clones, around 80% of them seen once. This TCR was recovered from a man aged 35 to 55 in good health and CMV-seropositive. The sample was PBMCs. This chain uses TRBV2 with TRBJ1-5, with a weak D call TRBD1 (6 bases). The CDR3 sequence is CASSAPGHENQPQHF. DNA of the CDR3: TGTGCCAGCAGTGCCCCGGGACACGAGAATCAGCCCCAGCATTTT.